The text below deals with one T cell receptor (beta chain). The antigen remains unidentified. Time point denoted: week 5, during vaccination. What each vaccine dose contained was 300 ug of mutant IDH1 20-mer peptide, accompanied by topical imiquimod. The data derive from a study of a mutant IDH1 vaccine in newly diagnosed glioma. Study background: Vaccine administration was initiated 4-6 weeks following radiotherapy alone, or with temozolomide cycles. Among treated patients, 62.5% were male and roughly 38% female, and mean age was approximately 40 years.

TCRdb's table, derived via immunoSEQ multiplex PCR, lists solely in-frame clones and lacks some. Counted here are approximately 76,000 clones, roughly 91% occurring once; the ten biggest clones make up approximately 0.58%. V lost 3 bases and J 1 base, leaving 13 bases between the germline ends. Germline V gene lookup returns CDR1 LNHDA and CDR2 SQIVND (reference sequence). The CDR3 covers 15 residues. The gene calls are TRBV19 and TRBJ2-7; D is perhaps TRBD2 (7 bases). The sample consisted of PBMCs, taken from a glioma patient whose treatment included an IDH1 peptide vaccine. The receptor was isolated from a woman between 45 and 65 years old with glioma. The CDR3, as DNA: TGTGCCAGTAGTATCTTACAGGGAGGGTCCTACGAGCAGTACTTC. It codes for CASSILQGGSYEQYF.